These 6 T cell receptor beta chains were all obtained from the same sample, sequenced in a study of T-cell memory formation after mild COVID-19. TCRdb used MiXCR to reprocess the 5' RACE reads, holding one entry per CDR3 protein. The table has under 300,000 distinct CDR3 sequences, less than 20% seen once. What was sequenced was PBMCs or a T cell subset sorted from them (not recorded which). Receptors were obtained from a young man who had mild COVID-19 (a few samples of this study predate the infection). Cell type and time point are not known.

This clonotype was counted ten times or more. J is TRBJ1-2 and V is TRBV12-3 or TRBV12-4; D is unclear. Trimming pared 4 bases from V and 7 bases from J, leaving 7 bases between. CDR3 length equals 11 residues. CDR3 nucleotides: TGTGCCAGCAGTTCCTCGGGTGGCTACACCTTC. Its protein is CASSSSGGYTF.

The V gene is TRBV27, the J gene TRBJ2-7, with unresolved D. Trimming shortened V by 2 bases and J by 2 bases, and 13 bases separated the two germline ends. This CDR3 is 15 amino acids long. CDR1 and CDR2 (germline): MNHEY, SMNVEV (reference sequence). The CDR3 nucleotides are TGTGCCAGCAGTTTACCAGCCGCGAAACCCTACGAGCAGTACTTC. Amino acid sequence: CASSLPAAKPYEQYF.

This clonotype appeared a few times. The V call is TRBV20-1, the J call TRBJ2-3, with a weak D call TRBD2 (6 bases). V was trimmed by 4 bases and J by 1 base, leaving 18 bases between them. Germline V gene sequence: CDR1 DFQATT, CDR2 SNEGSKA (reference sequence). This CDR3 is built from 16 residues. This CDR3 reads CSATVAAARGTDTQYF. The CDR3 DNA is TGCAGTGCTACCGTAGCGGCTGCCCGGGGCACAGATACGCAGTATTTT.

V is TRBV4-2 and J is TRBJ1-3; 7 bases line up with TRBD1. The trim removed 0 bases at V and 1 base at J, leaving 9 bases unmatched. CDR3 length equals 18 residues. CDR1 is LGHNA and CDR2 is YNFKEQ in the germline V gene. Here the CDR3 reads CASSQDGGGWLSGNTIYF. The CDR3 DNA reads TGTGCCAGCAGCCAAGACGGAGGGGGCTGGTTATCTGGAAACACCATATATTTT.

The chain is built from TRBV12-3 or TRBV12-4 and TRBJ2-7; TRBD1 aligns across 7 bases. Unmatched junction bases numbered 8, after V lost 5 bases and J lost 4 bases. CDR3 length equals 14 residues. The CDR3 region is CASSRGGSVYEQYF. The CDR3 coding sequence is TGTGCCAGCAGTAGAGGGGGCTCGGTGTACGAGCAGTACTTC.

This chain links TRBV24-1 with TRBJ2-5; 13 bases map to TRBD2. In germline, CDR1 is KGHDR, CDR2 SFDVKD. The CDR3 totals 17 residues. V shed 2 bases and J 2 bases; nucleotides not matched to a gene: 4. CDR3 protein: CATSDSGLAGRQETQYF. The DNA of the CDR3 is TGTGCCACCAGTGATTCGGGACTAGCGGGGAGGCAAGAGACCCAGTACTTC.